One and the same sample provided the 28 T cell receptor beta chains below, sequenced in a study of vaccination effects on CD4 cells after COVID-19. Libraries were prepared by immunoSEQ multiplex PCR; TCRdb keeps only in-frame clonotypes and omits some of them. The sample includes approximately 47,000 clones, 55% to 75% of them seen just once. Isolating CD4+ T cells followed more than eight days of culture. Two-dose vaccination with either BNT162b2 or mRNA-1273 was given to the participants. Antigens of these TCRs are unknown. The material was CD4+ T cells from PBMCs cultured without peptide, obtained after COVID-19 vaccination. These receptors all stem from a human donor who received a COVID-19 vaccine.

This chain joins TRBV6-5 and TRBJ2-7, with a possible D match to TRBD1 (6 bases). Germline V gene lookup returns CDR1 MNHEY and CDR2 SVGAGI. The CDR3 is 14 amino acids. Trimming stripped 5 bases from V and 2 bases from J, with 13 bases between. CDR3 coding DNA: TGTGCCAGCAGTCCACGGGACACCGCCTACGAGCAGTACTTC. This translates into CASSPRDTAYEQYF.

This clone was counted once. This chain connects TRBV3-1 (or the pseudogene TRBV3-2) to TRBJ1-1; unclear D gene. V lost 1 base and J 10 bases, leaving 13 bases between the germline ends. Per germline, CDR1 LGHDT and CDR2 YNNKEL (reference sequence). The CDR3 totals 13 residues. The CDR3 is CASSQASNMGAFF. CDR3 DNA: TGTGCCAGCAGCCAAGCGTCCAACATGGGAGCTTTCTTT.

This chain connects TRBV6-6 to TRBJ2-7; maybe TRBD2 (6 bases). The V end was cut by 6 bases, the J end by 3 bases, with 12 bases between. Germline V gene lookup returns CDR1 MNHNY and CDR2 SVGAGI (reference sequence). This CDR3 is 13 amino acids long. CDR3 nucleotides: TGTGCCAGCAGCTCATGGGGAGGCTACGAGCAGTACTTC. It specifies CASSSWGGYEQYF.

This chain connects TRBV21-1 to TRBJ2-7; the tabulated D call, TRBD2, remains unverified against the DNA. TRBV21-1 is flagged as a pseudogene. The CDR3 runs 15 residues. CDR3 sequence (DNA): TGTGCCAGCAGCGACCACCGGGGGGCAGGCTACGAGCAGTACTTC. Translation gives CASSDHRGAGYEQYF.

The chain joins TRBV6-5 to TRBJ2-3; D gene ambiguous. The CDR3 extends over 13 amino acids. The germline V and J ends were trimmed by 0 bases and 4 bases, with 5 bases remaining between them. CDR1 and CDR2 from the germline V gene are MNHEY and SVGAGI. In DNA, the CDR3 is TGTGCCAGCAGTTACTCGTTCGCAGATACGCAGTATTTT. Amino acid sequence: CASSYSFADTQYF.

This sequence joins TRBV2 and TRBJ2-1; D not certain. V was shortened by 5 bases and J by 0 bases, with 14 bases between the two germline ends. Germline V gives CDR1 SNHLY, CDR2 FYNNEI. The CDR3 is 16 residues long. The CDR3 spells CASSKVLVDSYNEQFF. CDR3 nucleotide sequence: TGTGCCAGCAGTAAAGTACTGGTGGACTCCTACAATGAGCAGTTCTTC.

The chain couples TRBV5-6 to TRBJ2-5, with 8 nucleotides matching TRBD2. V dropped 7 bases and J dropped 1; count of bases not matched to a gene: 9. Per the germline V gene, CDR1 is SGHDT and CDR2 is YYEEEE. This CDR3 is built from 15 residues. The DNA of the CDR3 is TGTGCCAGCGGCCTAGCGGGTACGACCCAAGAGACCCAGTACTTC. It specifies CASGLAGTTQETQYF.

There are a few counts of this clone. The rearrangement links TRBV20-1 to TRBJ2-1, with TRBD2 as a possible D gene (5 bases). CDR3 length equals 14 residues. From germline, CDR1 is DFQATT and CDR2 SNEGSKA (reference sequence). Trimming removed 3 bases at V and 5 bases at J, with 14 bases between. The CDR3 DNA is TGCAGTGCTAGTGAGACGAGCGGACACAATGAGCAGTTCTTC. Translating gives CSASETSGHNEQFF.

V is TRBV24-1 and J is TRBJ2-1; D is tentatively TRBD1 or TRBD2 (6 bases each). Trimming stripped 3 bases from V and 5 bases from J, with 13 bases between. Per germline, CDR1 KGHDR and CDR2 SFDVKD. This CDR3 comprises 15 residues. The chain's CDR3 is CATSDRLEGDNEQFF. Written as DNA, the CDR3 is TGTGCCACCAGTGATAGGTTGGAGGGGGACAATGAGCAGTTCTTC.

The genes are TRBV18 and TRBJ1-1; 8 bases map to TRBD1. V lost 3 bases to trimming and J lost 4 bases; unmatched junction nucleotides: 1. The V gene's germline CDR1 is KGHSH and CDR2 LQKENI. This CDR3 is 13 amino acids long. The CDR3 region is CASSPDRATEAFF. The DNA of the CDR3 is TGTGCCAGCTCACCGGACAGGGCCACTGAAGCTTTCTTT.

The chain is built from TRBV5-1 and TRBJ1-1; unclear D gene. Trimming cost V 4 bases and J 10 bases, with 26 bases left between them. The V gene's germline CDR1 is SGHRS and CDR2 YFSETQ. The CDR3 has 16 residues. The CDR3 bases are TGCGCCAGCAGCGCGGATATAACCCTTAGGGTCGGTGGAGCTTTCTTT. Residues: CASSADITLRVGGAFF.

The CDR3 nucleotides are TGTGCCAGCAGCCCTTGGGCAGGGTCGGGGAACACTGAAGCTTTCTTT. Protein product: CASSPWAGSGNTEAFF. This sequence joins TRBV7-2 and TRBJ1-1, with D tentatively TRBD1 (5 bases). Germline CDR1 reads SGHTA; CDR2 reads FQGNSA. Trimming pared 5 bases from V and 1 base from J, leaving 17 bases between. The CDR3 is 16 residues long.

The CDR3 DNA sequence: TGTGCCAGCAGCCAGGGCTTTACCACAGATACGCAGTATTTT. Residues: CASSQGFTTDTQYF. The chain joins TRBV14 to TRBJ2-3; no reliable D call. Germline CDR1 reads SGHDN; CDR2 reads FVKESK. CDR3 length equals 14 residues. Trimming removed 3 bases at V and 2 bases at J, with 9 bases between.

The table lists this clone with a few counts. V and J are TRBV6-6 and TRBJ1-5; D is uncertain. Germline V gene lookup returns CDR1 MNHNY and CDR2 SVGAGI (reference sequence). This CDR3 spans 14 amino acids. V was cut by 2 bases and J by 1 base, with 6 bases left in between. The CDR3 reads CASSYGRSNQPQHF. DNA of the CDR3: TGTGCCAGCAGTTACGGTAGGAGCAATCAGCCCCAGCATTTT.

This chain joins TRBV5-4 and TRBJ2-6; the D call may be TRBD1 or TRBD2 (5 bases each). This CDR3 comprises 15 residues. The V end lost 2 bases, the J end lost 2 bases, and 8 bases lay between the germline ends. Germline CDR1 is SGHNT and CDR2 is YYREEE (reference sequence). CDR3 in amino acids: CASSFGGTGANVLTF. The CDR3 DNA reads TGTGCCAGCAGCTTTGGGGGTACTGGGGCCAACGTCCTGACTTTC.

V and J are TRBV13 and TRBJ2-3; D ambiguous. The CDR3 consists of 16 residues. Germline V CDR1 and CDR2: PRHDT, FYEKMQ (reference sequence). Deletions cut 5 bases from V and 2 bases from J, with 17 bases between. CDR3 sequence (DNA): TGTGCCAGCAGCCCTCCCCGCAGGATGATCACAGATACGCAGTATTTT. Its protein is CASSPPRRMITDTQYF.

This chain links TRBV3-1 (or the pseudogene TRBV3-2) with TRBJ2-1, with D uncertain. The CDR3 consists of 16 residues. V was pared by 4 bases and J by 0 bases, with 13 bases between. The germline V gene encodes CDR1 LGHDT and CDR2 YNNKEL (reference sequence). The CDR3 region has the DNA TGTGCCAGCAGCCCCCGGGTCTCACTCTCCTACAATGAGCAGTTCTTC. Its translation: CASSPRVSLSYNEQFF.

The rearrangement uses TRBV6-6 and TRBJ1-3; TRBD1 agrees at 7 bases. The length of the CDR3 is 15 residues. V lost 7 bases and J lost 3; bases outside the gene matches: 9. Germline assignment: CDR1 MNHNY and CDR2 SVGAGI (reference sequence). The CDR3 bases are TGTGCCAGCACATTCACGCGGACAGGTGGAAACACCATATATTTT. Translation: CASTFTRTGGNTIYF.

The chain combines TRBV5-8 with TRBJ1-2; 7 nucleotides match TRBD1. After removal of 0 bases from V and 4 bases from J, the junction contained 6 bases not matched to a gene. The V gene's germline CDR1 is SGHTS and CDR2 YDEGEE. There are 15 residues in the CDR3. The CDR3 here is CASSLGTGFFYGYTF. The DNA of the CDR3 is TGTGCCAGCAGCTTGGGGACAGGATTTTTCTATGGCTACACCTTC.

The chain joins TRBV3-1 (or the pseudogene TRBV3-2) to TRBJ1-1; the D gene is possibly TRBD1 (5 bases). The CDR3 totals 14 residues. Germline V gene data show CDR1 as LGHDT and CDR2 as YNNKEL (reference sequence). V lost 0 bases, J lost 5 bases, and 10 bases lay in between. Here the CDR3 DNA reads TGTGCCAGCAGCCAAGATCCCGGGGCAACTGAAGCTTTCTTT. It translates to CASSQDPGATEAFF.

The V call is TRBV2, the J call TRBJ2-5; 10 positions match TRBD1. V dropped 5 bases and J dropped 5; count of bases not matched to a gene: 5. CDR3 length: 14 residues. The germline V gene encodes CDR1 SNHLY and CDR2 FYNNEI. The DNA of the CDR3 is TGTGCCAGCAGTAGGGACAGGGGAGGGGAGACCCAGTACTTC. Translating it yields CASSRDRGGETQYF.

This sequence joins TRBV18 and TRBJ2-2; D could derive from TRBD1 or TRBD2 (5 bases each). Between the trimmed V and J ends, which lost 2 bases and 3 bases, there was a span of 7 bases. Germline CDR1 KGHSH, CDR2 LQKENI. The CDR3 runs to 14 residues. For the CDR3, the DNA is TGTGCCAGCTCACCAGGGGGAGACACCGGGGAGCTGTTTTTT. Protein: CASSPGGDTGELFF.

This chain links TRBV2 with TRBJ2-3, with TRBD1 matching 9 bases. Germline loops: CDR1 SNHLY, CDR2 FYNNEI. The CDR3 is 14 residues long. V lost 5 bases, J lost 1 base, and 1 base stayed unmatched. The CDR3: CASSRDRGTDTQYF. The CDR3 DNA reads as TGTGCCAGCAGTCGGGACAGGGGCACAGATACGCAGTATTTT.

This clone has a handful of counts. The sample has other DNA sequences that encode this CDR3 too. The chain links TRBV19 to TRBJ1-5; 9 nucleotides match TRBD1. V lost 5 bases, J lost 2 bases, and 4 bases stayed unmatched. The CDR3 is 15 amino acids. Germline V CDR1 and CDR2: LNHDA, SQIVND (reference sequence). CDR3 amino acids: CASSDRGSGNQPQHF. CDR3 in DNA: TGTGCCAGTAGTGACAGGGGGTCCGGCAATCAGCCCCAGCATTTT.

The CDR3 bases are TGTGCCAGCAGCCCCCTCAGGGAATCACCCCTCCACTTT. As protein: CASSPLRESPLHF. V is TRBV3-1 (or the pseudogene TRBV3-2) and J is TRBJ1-6, with D maybe TRBD1 (5 bases). Trimming removed 4 bases from V and 10 bases from J, with 11 bases in between. The germline V gene encodes CDR1 LGHDT and CDR2 YNNKEL (reference sequence). The CDR3 totals 13 residues.

The rearrangement uses TRBV19 and TRBJ2-7; D not resolved. The V and J ends lost 3 bases and 2 bases respectively, with 11 bases between them. Germline lookup yields CDR1 LNHDA and CDR2 SQIVND (reference sequence). CDR3 length: 14 residues. In DNA, the CDR3 is TGTGCCAGTAGTATTGCCATGAACACCTACGAGCAGTACTTC. Translation: CASSIAMNTYEQYF.

V and J are TRBV2 and TRBJ2-7, with 9 bases lining up with TRBD2. The CDR3 totals 12 residues. Trimming removed 8 bases from V and 7 bases from J; junction bases left unmatched: 6. The germline CDR1 and CDR2 sequences are SNHLY and FYNNEI. The CDR3 DNA reads as TGTGCCAGCCGGGCGGGGGGGCAGGAGCAGTACTTC. This gives the protein CASRAGGQEQYF.

The chain combines TRBV7-9 with TRBJ2-1, with TRBD2 matching over 8 bases. From germline, CDR1 is SEHNR and CDR2 FQNEAQ (reference sequence). Trimming at V came to 1 base and at J to 6 bases, leaving 14 bases not matched to a gene. The CDR3 has 18 amino acids. The CDR3 nucleotides are TGTGCCAGCAGCTTAGTAGGACTAGCAGACACCAAACTCAATGAGCAGTTCTTC. This encodes CASSLVGLADTKLNEQFF.